This T cell receptor (beta chain) is drawn from a study of T cell changes during pregnancy in multiple sclerosis. The protocol was immunoSEQ multiplex PCR, while the TCRdb copy is restricted to in-frame clones and leaves out a portion. The sample carries tens of thousands of clones, approximately 91% recorded once. Trimming removed 5 bases from V and 2 bases from J; junction bases left unmatched: 7. CDR3 length: 15 residues. Germline loops: CDR1 SGHVS, CDR2 FQNEAQ. The J gene is TRBJ1-2, the V gene TRBV7-8, with TRBD1 identical over 8 bases. Sequencing was performed on peripheral blood, taken in the second trimester of pregnancy. The sequence was collected from a female donor with multiple sclerosis, enrolled in a pregnancy study. The CDR3 loop reads CASSTPGGGNYGYTF. DNA of the CDR3: TGTGCCAGCAGCACCCCAGGGGGCGGAAACTATGGCTACACCTTC.